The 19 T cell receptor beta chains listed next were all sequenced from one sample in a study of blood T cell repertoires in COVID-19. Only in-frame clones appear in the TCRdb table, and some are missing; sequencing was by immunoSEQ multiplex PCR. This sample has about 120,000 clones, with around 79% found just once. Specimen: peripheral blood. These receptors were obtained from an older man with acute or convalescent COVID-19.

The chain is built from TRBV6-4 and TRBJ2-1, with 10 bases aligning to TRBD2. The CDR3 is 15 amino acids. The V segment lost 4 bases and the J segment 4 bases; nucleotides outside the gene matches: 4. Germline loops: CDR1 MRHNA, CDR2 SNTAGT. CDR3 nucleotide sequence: TGTGCCAGCAGTGTAGCGGGGGGCTTATACAATGAGCAGTTCTTC. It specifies CASSVAGGLYNEQFF.

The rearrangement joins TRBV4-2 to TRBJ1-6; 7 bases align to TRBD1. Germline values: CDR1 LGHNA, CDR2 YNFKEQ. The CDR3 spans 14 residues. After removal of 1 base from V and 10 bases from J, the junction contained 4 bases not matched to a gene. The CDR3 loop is CASSQAVGGSPLHF. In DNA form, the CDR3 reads TGTGCCAGCAGCCAAGCAGTAGGGGGCTCACCCCTCCACTTT.

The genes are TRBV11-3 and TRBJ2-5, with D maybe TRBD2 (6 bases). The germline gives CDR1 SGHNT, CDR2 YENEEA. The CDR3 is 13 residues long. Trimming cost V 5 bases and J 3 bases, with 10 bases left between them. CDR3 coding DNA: TGTGCCAGCAGCCGGAGGGAGGAAGAGACCCAGTACTTC. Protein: CASSRREEETQYF.

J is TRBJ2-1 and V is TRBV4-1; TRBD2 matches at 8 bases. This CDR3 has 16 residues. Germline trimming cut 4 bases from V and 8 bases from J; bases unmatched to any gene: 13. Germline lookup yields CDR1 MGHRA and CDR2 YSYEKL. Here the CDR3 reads CASSLLPGLESYEQFF. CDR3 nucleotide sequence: TGCGCCAGCAGCCTATTACCGGGACTAGAGAGTTATGAGCAGTTCTTC.

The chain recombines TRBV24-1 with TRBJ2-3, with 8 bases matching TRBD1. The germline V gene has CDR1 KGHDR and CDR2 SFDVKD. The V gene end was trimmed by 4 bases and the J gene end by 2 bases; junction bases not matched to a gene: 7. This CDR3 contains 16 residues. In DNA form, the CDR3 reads TGTGCCACCAGTGACCCGACGACAGGGGACACAGATACGCAGTATTTT. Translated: CATSDPTTGDTDTQYF.

CDR3 amino acids: CASSYSGSQGGQPQHF. Here the CDR3 DNA reads TGTGCCAGCAGTTACTCGGGGTCACAGGGGGGCCAGCCCCAGCATTTT. The chain combines TRBV6-6 with TRBJ1-5, with 8 bases lining up with TRBD1. CDR3 length: 16 residues. V shed 0 bases and J 7 bases; nucleotides not matched to a gene: 8. Germline V gene data show CDR1 as MNHNY and CDR2 as SVGAGI (reference sequence).

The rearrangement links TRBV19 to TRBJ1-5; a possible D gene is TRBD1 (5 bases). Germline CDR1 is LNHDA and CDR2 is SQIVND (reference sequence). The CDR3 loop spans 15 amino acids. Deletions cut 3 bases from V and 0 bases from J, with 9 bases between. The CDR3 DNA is TGTGCCAGTAGTATCTCAGGGATTAGCAATCAGCCCCAGCATTTT. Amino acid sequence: CASSISGISNQPQHF.

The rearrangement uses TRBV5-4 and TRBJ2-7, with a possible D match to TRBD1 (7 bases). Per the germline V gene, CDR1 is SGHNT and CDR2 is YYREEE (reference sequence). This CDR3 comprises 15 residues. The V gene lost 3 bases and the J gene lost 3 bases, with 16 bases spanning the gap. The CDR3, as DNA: TGTGCCAGCAGCTCCGCAGCCAGGGGGGACTACGAGCAGTACTTC. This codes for CASSSAARGDYEQYF.

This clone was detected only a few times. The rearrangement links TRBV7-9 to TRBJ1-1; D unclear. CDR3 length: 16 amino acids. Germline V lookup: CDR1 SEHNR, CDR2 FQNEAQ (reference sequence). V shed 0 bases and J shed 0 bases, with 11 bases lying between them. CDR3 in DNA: TGTGCCAGCAGCTTAGCCGGTCGGGTCATGAACACTGAAGCTTTCTTT. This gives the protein CASSLAGRVMNTEAFF.

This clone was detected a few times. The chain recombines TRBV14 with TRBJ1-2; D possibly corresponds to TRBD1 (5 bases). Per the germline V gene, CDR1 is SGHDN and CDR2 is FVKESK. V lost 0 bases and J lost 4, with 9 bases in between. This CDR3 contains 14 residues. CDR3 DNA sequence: TGTGCCAGCAGCCAAGATCTGGGGGGCTATGGCTACACCTTC. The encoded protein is CASSQDLGGYGYTF.

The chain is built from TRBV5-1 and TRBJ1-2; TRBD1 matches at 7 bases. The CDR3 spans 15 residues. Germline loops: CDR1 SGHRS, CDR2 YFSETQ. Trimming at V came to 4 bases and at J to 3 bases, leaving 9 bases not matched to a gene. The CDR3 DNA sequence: TGCGCCAGCAGCGTGACTAGACAGGGCCACTATGGCTACACCTTC. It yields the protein CASSVTRQGHYGYTF.

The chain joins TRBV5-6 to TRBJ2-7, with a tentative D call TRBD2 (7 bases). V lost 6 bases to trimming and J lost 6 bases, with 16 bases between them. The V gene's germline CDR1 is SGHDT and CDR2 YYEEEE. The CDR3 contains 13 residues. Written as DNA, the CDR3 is TGTGCCAGCACCCCCCCGGGGGGCGGCGAGCAGTACTTC. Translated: CASTPPGGGEQYF. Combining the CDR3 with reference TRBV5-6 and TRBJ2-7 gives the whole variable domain DAGVTQSPTHLIKTRGQQVTLRCSPKSGHDTVSWYQQALGQGPQFIFQYYEEEERQRGNFPDRFSGHQFPNYSSELNVNALLLGDSALYLCASTPPGGGEQYFGPGTRLTVT.

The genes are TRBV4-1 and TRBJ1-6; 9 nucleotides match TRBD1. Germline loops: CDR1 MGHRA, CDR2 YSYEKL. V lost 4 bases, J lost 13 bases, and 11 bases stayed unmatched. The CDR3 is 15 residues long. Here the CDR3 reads CASSPALGQGGPLHF. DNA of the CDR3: TGCGCCAGCAGCCCTGCTTTGGGACAGGGAGGGCCCCTCCACTTT.

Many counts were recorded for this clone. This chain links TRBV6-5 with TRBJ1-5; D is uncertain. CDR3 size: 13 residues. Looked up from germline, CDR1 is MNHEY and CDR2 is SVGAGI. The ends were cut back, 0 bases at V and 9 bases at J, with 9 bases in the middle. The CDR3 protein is CASSYSNNWPQHF. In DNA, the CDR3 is TGTGCCAGCAGTTACTCGAACAATTGGCCCCAGCATTTT.

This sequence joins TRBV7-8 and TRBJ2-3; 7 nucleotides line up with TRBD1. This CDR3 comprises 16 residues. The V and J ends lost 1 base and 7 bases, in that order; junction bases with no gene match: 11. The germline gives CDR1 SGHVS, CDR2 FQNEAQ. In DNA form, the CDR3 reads TGTGCCAGCAGCTTAGGCCGGGACAGATACTCGCATACGCAGTATTTT. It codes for CASSLGRDRYSHTQYF.

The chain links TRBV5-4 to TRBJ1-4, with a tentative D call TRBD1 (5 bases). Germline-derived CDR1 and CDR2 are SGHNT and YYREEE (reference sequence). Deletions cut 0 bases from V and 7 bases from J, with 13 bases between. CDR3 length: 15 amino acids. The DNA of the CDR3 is TGTGCCAGCAGCTTGGGGGCTCCCGGGGGTGAAAAACTGTTTTTT. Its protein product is CASSLGAPGGEKLFF. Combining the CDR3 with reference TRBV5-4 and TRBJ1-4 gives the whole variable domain ETGVTQSPTHLIKTRGQQVTLRCSSQSGHNTVSWYQQALGQGPQFIFQYYREEENGRGNFPPRFSGLQFPNYSSELNVNALELDDSALYLCASSLGAPGGEKLFFGSGTQLSVL.

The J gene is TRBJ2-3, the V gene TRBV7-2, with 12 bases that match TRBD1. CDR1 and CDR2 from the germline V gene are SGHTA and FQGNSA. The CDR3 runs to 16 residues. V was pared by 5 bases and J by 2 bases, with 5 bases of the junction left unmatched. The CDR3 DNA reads TGTGCCAGCAGCCCGCCGGGACAGGGGGCCACAGATACGCAGTATTTT. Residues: CASSPPGQGATDTQYF. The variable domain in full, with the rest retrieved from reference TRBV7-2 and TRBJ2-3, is GAGVSQSPSNKVTEKGKDVELRCDPISGHTALYWYRQSLGQGLEFLIYFQGNSAPDKSGLPSDRFSAERTGGSVSTLTIQRTQQEDSAVYLCASSPPGQGATDTQYFGPGTRLTVL.

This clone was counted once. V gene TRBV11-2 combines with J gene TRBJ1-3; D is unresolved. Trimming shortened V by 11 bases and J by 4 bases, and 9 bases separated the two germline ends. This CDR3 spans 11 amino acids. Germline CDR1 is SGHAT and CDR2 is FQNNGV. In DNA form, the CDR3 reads TGTGCCCACCGTGCGGGAAACACCATATATTTT. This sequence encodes CAHRAGNTIYF.

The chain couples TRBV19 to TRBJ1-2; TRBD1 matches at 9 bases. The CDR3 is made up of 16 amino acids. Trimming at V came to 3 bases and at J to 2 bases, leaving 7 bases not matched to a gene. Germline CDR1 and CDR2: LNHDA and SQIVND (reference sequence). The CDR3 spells CASSIQTGGANYGYTF. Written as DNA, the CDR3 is TGTGCCAGTAGTATTCAAACAGGGGGCGCAAACTATGGCTACACCTTC.